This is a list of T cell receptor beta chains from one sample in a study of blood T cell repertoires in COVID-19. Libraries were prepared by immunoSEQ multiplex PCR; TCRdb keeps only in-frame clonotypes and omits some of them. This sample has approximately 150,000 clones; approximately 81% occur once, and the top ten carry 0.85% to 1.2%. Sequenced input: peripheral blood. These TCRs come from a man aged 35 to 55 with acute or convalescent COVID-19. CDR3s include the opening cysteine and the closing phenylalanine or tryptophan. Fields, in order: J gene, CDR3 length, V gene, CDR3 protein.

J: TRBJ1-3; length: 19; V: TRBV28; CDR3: CASSLPRGLGELGGNTIYF
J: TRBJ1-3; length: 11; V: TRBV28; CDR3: CASSLRGAIYF
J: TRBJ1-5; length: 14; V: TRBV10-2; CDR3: CASSEAGGNQPQHF
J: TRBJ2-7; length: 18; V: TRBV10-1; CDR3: CASSESGLAGGLSHEQYF
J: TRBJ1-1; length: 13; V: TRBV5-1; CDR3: CASSVTTNTEAFF
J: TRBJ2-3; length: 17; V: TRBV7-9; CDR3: CASSPDDYRALTDTQYF
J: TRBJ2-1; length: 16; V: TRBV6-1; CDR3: CASSEGLAGGDGEQFF
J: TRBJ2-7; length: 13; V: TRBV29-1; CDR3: CSALVGLDYEQYF
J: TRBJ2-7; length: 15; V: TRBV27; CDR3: CASSSLGQGPYEQYF
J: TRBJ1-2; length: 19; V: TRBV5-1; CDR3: CASSPLRRGQVGPNYGYTF
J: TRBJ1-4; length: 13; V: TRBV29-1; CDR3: CSVQTGYNEKLFF
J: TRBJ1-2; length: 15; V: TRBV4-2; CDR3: CASSHLRTANYGYTF
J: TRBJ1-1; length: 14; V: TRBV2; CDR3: CASSDYGRATEAFF
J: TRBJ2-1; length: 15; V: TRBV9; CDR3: CASSVDSGAYNEQFF
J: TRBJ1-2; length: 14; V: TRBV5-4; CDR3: CASSLGRGNYGYTF
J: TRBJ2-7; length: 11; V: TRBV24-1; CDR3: CATGDSYEQYF
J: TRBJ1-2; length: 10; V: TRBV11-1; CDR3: CARGGPGYTF
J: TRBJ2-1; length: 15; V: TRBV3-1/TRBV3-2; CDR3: CASSQGGLAGDEQFF
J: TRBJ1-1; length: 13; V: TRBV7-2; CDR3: CASSRRGNTEAFF
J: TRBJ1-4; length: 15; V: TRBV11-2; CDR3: CASSFQRATNEKLFF
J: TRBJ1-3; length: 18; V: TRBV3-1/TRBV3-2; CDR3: CASSQRQGTGIFGNTIYF
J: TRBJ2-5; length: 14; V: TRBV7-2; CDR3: CASSLYGLAETQYF
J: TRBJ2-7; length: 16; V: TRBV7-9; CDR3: CASSLSGAGSSYEQYF
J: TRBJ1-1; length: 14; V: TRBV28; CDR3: CASYSSHRGTEAFF
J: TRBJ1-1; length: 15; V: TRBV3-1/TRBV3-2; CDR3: CASSQGDGRETEAFF
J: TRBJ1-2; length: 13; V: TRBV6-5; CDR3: CASINRQGSGYTF
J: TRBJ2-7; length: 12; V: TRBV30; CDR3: CAWSETRYEQYF
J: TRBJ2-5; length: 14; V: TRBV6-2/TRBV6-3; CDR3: CASTPGLELGTQYF
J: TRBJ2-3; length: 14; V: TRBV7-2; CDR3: CASSPGTASDTQYF
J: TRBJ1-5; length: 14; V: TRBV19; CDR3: CASSILSSNQPQHF
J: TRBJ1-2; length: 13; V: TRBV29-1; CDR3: CSVVTGVNYGYTF
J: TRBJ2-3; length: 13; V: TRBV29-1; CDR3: CSVESGFTDTQYF
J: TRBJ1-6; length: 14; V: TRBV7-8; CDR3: CASSLGGLRSPLHF
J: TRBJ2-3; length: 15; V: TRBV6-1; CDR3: CASSEQGSPTDTQYF
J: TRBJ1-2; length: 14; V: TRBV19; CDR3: CASSIRDRGGGYTF
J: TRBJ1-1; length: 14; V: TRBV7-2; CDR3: CASSREGRGDEAFF